What follows is one T cell receptor (beta chain) and its context. CDR3 length: 15 amino acids. Germline V gene data show CDR1 as KGHSH and CDR2 as LQKENI. The germline V and J ends were trimmed by 2 bases and 4 bases, with 14 bases remaining between them. This entry belongs to a study of blood T cell repertoires in COVID-19. Study-wide background: Acute-phase and convalescent COVID-19 samples originated in the United States, Italy and Spain. From T cells, B-cell-depleted T cells, or PBMCs came the material, which was cDNA or gDNA.

Measured with immunoSEQ multiplex PCR; TCRdb has only the in-frame clones, and not every one. The profile covers around 19,000 clones, with approximately 79% appearing a single time and about 56% taken by the ten largest. The chain is built from TRBV18 and TRBJ1-1; D not certain. The clonotype was recovered from a man older than 75 with acute or convalescent COVID-19. The material sequenced was peripheral blood. The chain's CDR3 is CASSPTMEAVTEAFF. DNA of the CDR3: TGTGCCAGCTCACCAACAATGGAGGCGGTCACTGAAGCTTTCTTT.